This entry lists 5 T cell receptor beta chains sequenced from one sample in a study of CD8 T cells in ankylosing spondylitis. One entry per CDR3 protein results from TCRdb running MiXCR on the 5' RACE reads. Among about 250,000 distinct CDR3 sequences listed, about 11% were seen once. The sequencing sample was made of blood, either unsorted or a sorted T cell fraction (not recorded which). These receptor sequences come from a male donor with ankylosing spondylitis or in good health (not recorded which).

This clonotype occurred many times. V usage is TRBV7-6 and J usage is TRBJ2-5; D is unresolved. The CDR3 has 13 amino acids. CDR1 and CDR2 (germline): SGHVS, FNYEAQ. Trimming left V 2 bases short and J 2 bases short, with 6 bases between. Written as DNA, the CDR3 is TGTGCCAGCAGCTTACCCGGGCAAGAGACCCAGTACTTC. Its translation: CASSLPGQETQYF. Complete variable domain (other parts from reference TRBV7-6 and TRBJ2-5): GAGVSQSPRYKVTKRGQDVALRCDPISGHVSLYWYRQALGQGPEFLTYFNYEAQQDKSGLPNDRFSAERPEGSISTLTIQRTEQRDSAMYRCASSLPGQETQYFGPGTRLLVL.

This clonotype was detected ten times or more. This sequence joins TRBV12-3 or TRBV12-4 and TRBJ1-5; D perhaps matches TRBD1 (5 bases). CDR3 length: 14 residues. V was cut by 7 bases and J by 3 bases, with 13 bases left in between. The CDR3 DNA reads TGTGCCAGCACTTCGGGACGCTTCAATCAGCCCCAGCATTTT. It specifies CASTSGRFNQPQHF.

This clonotype came up many times. The genes are TRBV10-3 and TRBJ1-2; possible D gene TRBD1, 5 bases. Germline V CDR1 and CDR2: ENHRY, SYGVKD. The CDR3 length is 13 residues. V shed 3 bases and J shed 2 bases, with 7 bases lying between them. The DNA of the CDR3 is TGTGCCATCAGTGACCGGGGCAACTATGGCTACACCTTC. This sequence encodes CAISDRGNYGYTF.

This clonotype was seen at least ten times. The rearrangement links TRBV5-1 to TRBJ2-5; D not certain. Deletions cut 6 bases from V and 1 base from J, with 13 bases between. Germline-derived CDR1 and CDR2 are SGHRS and YFSETQ. This CDR3 has 14 residues. The CDR3 DNA follows: TGCGCCAGCAACCTGAGGAACCCCCAAGAGACCCAGTACTTC. It is translated as CASNLRNPQETQYF.

The table lists this clonotype with many counts. The chain combines TRBV20-1 with TRBJ1-1, with D possibly being TRBD1 (6 bases). The CDR3 runs 15 residues. CDR1 is DFQATT and CDR2 is SNEGSKA in the germline V gene (reference sequence). Trimming cost V 0 bases and J 5 bases, with 16 bases left between them. The DNA for the CDR3 is TGCAGTGCTAGAGATACTACAGGGAGAAGAACTGAAGCTTTCTTT. It codes for CSARDTTGRRTEAFF.